This T cell receptor (beta chain) was obtained from a study of cytomegalovirus exposure and HLA in healthy donors. Findings of the study overall: Later genetic work tied a missense DCLRE1C variant to beta-chain V and J trimming.

Vbeta (60) and Jbeta (13) primers were used in the PCR. Only in-frame clones appear in the TCRdb table, and some are missing; sequencing was by immunoSEQ multiplex PCR. The data contain roughly 80,000 clones, roughly 80% of them singletons. CDR1 is SGHTA, CDR2 FQGNSA, per germline. The CDR3 loop spans 15 amino acids. V lost 5 bases, J lost 5 bases, and 7 bases stayed unmatched. The study sampled nominally healthy donors, though unrecorded immune exposures were likely. Remarks on this clone: Antigen specificity is unknown.

This clonotype originated in a woman between 35 and 50 years old in good health and CMV-seronegative. V is TRBV7-2 and J is TRBJ2-2; 8 positions agree with TRBD1. The sequenced sample was PBMCs. As DNA, the CDR3 is TGTGCCAGCAGCCGACAGGGGACGAGGACCGGGGAGCTGTTTTTT. Protein product: CASSRQGTRTGELFF. The whole variable domain, filled in from reference TRBV7-2 and TRBJ2-2, reads GAGVSQSPSNKVTEKGKDVELRCDPISGHTALYWYRQSLGQGLEFLIYFQGNSAPDKSGLPSDRFSAERTGGSVSTLTIQRTQQEDSAVYLCASSRQGTRTGELFFGEGSRLTVL.